The rows below give T cell receptor beta chains drawn from one sample of a study of shared clonotypes between healthy human individuals. Sequencing used immunoSEQ multiplex PCR; TCRdb keeps in-frame clones, though not all of them. The sample lists 1,400,000 or so clones; 98% to 99% were seen once. The sequenced sample was naive CD4+ T cells sorted from blood. All receptors come from a man aged 30-40 years in good health. CDR3s include the opening cysteine and the closing phenylalanine or tryptophan. A D gene is named only where the DNA matches it firmly. Clone size appears in some rows only: once, few, many, or a class for an expanded clone.

TRBD2	TRBV9	once	TRBJ2-7	14	TGTGCCAGCAGCCAAAGCGGGAGTCAGTACGAGCAGTACTTC	CASSQSGSQYEQYF
.	TRBV28	.	TRBJ1-1	14	TGTGCCAGCAGTTCCGGACAGCGAACGACTGAAGCTTTCTTT	CASSSGQRTTEAFF
.	TRBV11-2	.	TRBJ1-5	15	TGTGCCAGCAGCTTAGGGGTTTTGGGCAATCAGCCCCAGCATTTT	CASSLGVLGNQPQHF
TRBD1	TRBV5-1	.	TRBJ2-1	16	TGCGCCAGCAGCTTTCCCCCCGGGACAGAGTACAATGAGCAGTTCTTC	CASSFPPGTEYNEQFF
.	TRBV28	.	TRBJ1-2	13	TGTGCCAGCAGTTTACGGGACGGAGATGGCTACACCTTC	CASSLRDGDGYTF
.	TRBV21-1	once	TRBJ2-1	14	TGTGCCCCAACCCAAGGACTAGCTTGCAATGAGCAGTTCTTC	CAPTQGLACNEQFF
.	TRBV6-6	once	TRBJ2-3	11	TGTGCCAGTATAGGGGAAGGGACGCAGTATTTT	CASIGEGTQYF
.	TRBV4-3	.	TRBJ2-1	16	TGCGCCAGCAGCCAAGAAATAGCGTTGTCCTACAATGAGCAGTTCTTC	CASSQEIALSYNEQFF
.	TRBV2	.	TRBJ1-1	11	TGTGCCAGCAGCCTCCAGGGTGAAGCTTTCTTT	CASSLQGEAFF
.	TRBV6-5	.	TRBJ1-3	14	TGTGCCAGCAGACTAGAGGGGACTGGAAACACCATATATTTT	CASRLEGTGNTIYF
TRBD1	TRBV5-8	.	TRBJ1-4	17	TGTGCCAGCAGCCCCGGACAGGGGGACACAACTAATGAAAAACTGTTTTTT	CASSPGQGDTTNEKLFF
TRBD1	TRBV5-1	.	TRBJ2-5	17	TGCGCCAGCAGCTTGTTGCCCTCCGGGACAGGGGTCTTGGCCCAGTACTTC	CASSLLPSGTGVLAQYF
.	TRBV30	.	TRBJ1-1	13	TGTGCCTGTCAAGGGTCAGTAAACACTGAAGCTTTCTTT	CACQGSVNTEAFF
.	TRBV5-1	.	TRBJ2-2	15	TGCGCCAGCAGCTTGGCCGCAAAGAATACCGGGGAGCTGTTTTTT	CASSLAAKNTGELFF
.	TRBV28	.	TRBJ1-5	18	TGTGCCAGCAGTTTATACGGACAAATGACACTTAGCAATCAGCCCCAGCATTTT	CASSLYGQMTLSNQPQHF
.	TRBV19	.	TRBJ2-7	15	TGTGCCAGTAGTATGAGTACAGGGAAAAGCTACGAGCAGTACTTC	CASSMSTGKSYEQYF
.	TRBV7-8	.	TRBJ2-1	15	TGTGCCAGCAGCTCTCCTAGGGAATACTACAATGAGCAGTTCTTC	CASSSPREYYNEQFF
TRBD1	TRBV27	.	TRBJ2-6	18	TGTGCCAGCAGTTCACCGGGACAGGGGGCTTATGGGGCCAACGTCCTGACTTTC	CASSSPGQGAYGANVLTF
.	TRBV9	.	TRBJ2-3	15	TGTGCCAGCAGCGCCCAACGGGGACGGGTGGAAACGCAGTATTTT	CASSAQRGRVETQYF
.	TRBV6-5	.	TRBJ2-6	14	TGTGCCAGCAGTTATATAGCCGGGGCCAACGTCCTGACTTTC	CASSYIAGANVLTF
.	TRBV5-1	.	TRBJ1-1	14	TGCGCCAGCAGCTTGGCCAACACGAACACTGAAGCTTTCTTT	CASSLANTNTEAFF
TRBD2	TRBV4-1	.	TRBJ2-1	17	TGCGCCAGCAGCCAAGATACTAGCGGGAGGGCGTTTAGTGAGCAGTTCTTC	CASSQDTSGRAFSEQFF
.	TRBV10-3	.	TRBJ2-1	12	TGTGCCATCAGTGAGTCTTACAATGAGCAGTTCTTC	CAISESYNEQFF
TRBD1	TRBV19	.	TRBJ2-3	14	TGTGCCAGTAGGAGGGACAGGGAAACAGATACGCAGTATTTT	CASRRDRETDTQYF
TRBD1	TRBV30	.	TRBJ2-7	15	TGTGCCTGGGCGATATCCGGGACAGGGCTCCGCGAGCAGTACTTC	CAWAISGTGLREQYF
TRBD2	TRBV5-4	.	TRBJ2-1	14	TGTGCCAGCAGCCTATTAGCGGGAAGCAATGAGCAGTTCTTC	CASSLLAGSNEQFF
TRBD1	TRBV2	.	TRBJ2-7	14	TGTGCCAGCATCCGGGACAGGGAGTCCTACGAGCAGTACTTC	CASIRDRESYEQYF
.	TRBV11-2	.	TRBJ2-7	16	TGTGCCAGCAGCTCTTCTCGGGCAGCCCTTACCTACGAGCAGTACTTC	CASSSSRAALTYEQYF
.	TRBV6-5	once	TRBJ1-2	13	TGTGCCACCGGACCCGGAGCTAACTATGGCTACACCTTC	CATGPGANYGYTF
.	TRBV30	.	TRBJ1-2	11	TGTGCCTGGACCGCCGGTGGGGGCTACACCTTC	CAWTAGGGYTF
.	TRBV10-3	.	TRBJ2-7	15	TGTGCCATCATTGACGACAGGTCGACCTCCTACGAGCAGTACTTC	CAIIDDRSTSYEQYF
TRBD2	TRBV5-4	.	TRBJ2-7	16	TGTGCCAGCAGCATACCGGGACTAGCGGGAGTAAGCGAGCAGTACTTC	CASSIPGLAGVSEQYF
TRBD1	TRBV18	.	TRBJ1-5	14	TGTGCCAGCTCACGGGACAGGATCAATCAGCCCCAGCATTTT	CASSRDRINQPQHF
TRBD1	TRBV5-1	.	TRBJ2-7	16	TGCGCCAGCAGCTCGGAACCGGGACAGGTTTCCTACGAGCAGTACTTC	CASSSEPGQVSYEQYF
TRBD1	TRBV11-2	.	TRBJ2-1	14	TGTGCCACCAGCGGACAGGGCTCATACAATGAGCAGTTCTTC	CATSGQGSYNEQFF
TRBD2	TRBV7-6	once	TRBJ2-7	16	TGTGCCAGCAGCCCCCTAACCGGGACTAGCGACTACGAGCAGTACTTC	CASSPLTGTSDYEQYF
TRBD2	TRBV9	.	TRBJ2-1	16	TGTGCCAGCAGCGTAGCGGGCCTAGCGGTTTACAATGAGCAGTTCTTC	CASSVAGLAVYNEQFF
.	TRBV5-4	.	TRBJ2-3	15	TGTGCCAGCAGCGGTGGGCAGGGTGGCACAGATACGCAGTATTTT	CASSGGQGGTDTQYF
.	TRBV28	.	TRBJ2-1	13	TGTGCCAGCAGTGGGCAGGTGACTTTTGAGCAGTTCTTC	CASSGQVTFEQFF
.	TRBV2	.	TRBJ2-6	15	TGTGCCAGCAGGAAAACAGGGACTGGGGCCAACGTCCTGACTTTC	CASRKTGTGANVLTF
TRBD1	TRBV4-1	.	TRBJ2-7	16	TGCGCCAGCAGCCAAGGTATGCGGACAGGTTTCGACGAGCAGTACTTC	CASSQGMRTGFDEQYF